This T cell receptor (beta chain) comes out of a study of T cell repertoires in cytomegalovirus infection. Whole-study context: CMV infection plus the matching HLA type was flagged by public TCR beta signatures.

One entry per CDR3 protein results from TCRdb running MiXCR on the reads. This table holds approximately 630,000 distinct CDR3 sequences, 20% to 25% found once. Note on this clonotype: No antigen is known for it.

Study outcomes and limitations: The ex vivo response showed dominance by HLA-C-restricted CMV-specific TCR beta clonotypes. Cumulative frequency of public TCR beta families picked out carriers of CMV plus the relevant HLA.

V shed 4 bases and J shed 5 bases, with 18 bases lying between them. CDR3 length equals 15 residues. Germline V gene data show CDR1 as MNHNY and CDR2 as SVGAGI (reference sequence). The chain is built from TRBV6-6 and TRBJ2-7, with a tentative D call TRBD2 (5 bases). The sequence came from a human donor in good health (CMV status not recorded). Some clones in this sample may be carry-over from other donors' samples. Sequencing was done on a sample of CD8+ T cells from PBMCs. The CDR3 here is CASSSSGKIVDEQYF. The CDR3 DNA reads as TGTGCCAGCAGTTCCTCCGGGAAAATCGTGGACGAGCAGTACTTC.